These 25 T cell receptor beta chains came from one sample sequenced in a study of blood T cell repertoires in COVID-19 (dated by TCRdb to the early 2020s). The library was made by the immunoSEQ multiplex PCR assay. The immuneACCESS repertoire file appears here via TCRdb, limited to in-frame rearrangements. These files lack a portion of the clones; in checked studies, under half of the deficit traces to unresolved V genes, and the cause of the others is not known. The sample yields tens of thousands of clones; around 90% were counted once. 10% to 15% of the sample comes from the top ten. Input material: peripheral blood. Receptors were obtained from a man aged 80 or over with acute or convalescent COVID-19.

The CDR3: CASSARGAIGYTF. The CDR3 region has the DNA TGTGCCAGCAGCGCCAGGGGGGCAATAGGCTACACCTTC. The chain uses TRBV25-1 and TRBJ1-2, with 7 bases fitting TRBD1. Germline-derived CDR1 and CDR2 are MGHDK and SYGVNS. The CDR3 has 13 residues. V lost 6 bases to trimming and J lost 8 bases; unmatched junction nucleotides: 9.

This clone was found a few times. The chain has TRBV6-1 and TRBJ1-2; D not resolved. CDR3 length: 15 residues. V was pared by 3 bases and J by 7 bases, with 18 bases between. CDR1 is MNHNS, CDR2 SASEGT, per germline. The CDR3, as DNA: TGTGCCAGCAGTGACGTCTGGGCCAGCTCCTCTGGCTACACCTTC. This encodes CASSDVWASSSGYTF.

For the CDR3, the DNA is TGTGCCAGCAGCCCCCTGAGATCAGATACGCAGTATTTT. Translated, it gives CASSPLRSDTQYF. The rearrangement joins TRBV12-3 or TRBV12-4 to TRBJ2-3; D not certain. The CDR3 totals 13 residues. V lost 6 bases to trimming and J lost 4 bases, with 11 bases between them.

With regard to this clone: Relative to the germline gene, one junction end is altered; a read error may explain this. V and J are TRBV3-1 (or the pseudogene TRBV3-2) and TRBJ1-6; D gene uncertain. This CDR3 spans 13 amino acids. Germline V gene lookup returns CDR1 LGHDT and CDR2 YNNKEL (reference sequence). CDR3: CASSLSFNSPLHF. As DNA, the CDR3 is TGTGCCAGCAGCCTGTCCTTTAATTCACCCCTCCACTTT.

The rearrangement links TRBV28 to TRBJ1-1, with 7 bases fitting TRBD1. This CDR3 contains 15 residues. Trimming cost V 6 bases and J 5 bases; bases outside gene matches: 12. CDR1 is MDHEN and CDR2 is SYDVKM in the germline V gene. CDR3 nucleotide sequence: TGTGCCAGCAGGGCAAGGAGGGGGCCGGGGACTGAAGCTTTCTTT. This translates into CASRARRGPGTEAFF.

This clone turned up a few times. The rearrangement uses TRBV21-1 and TRBJ2-5; TRBD2 is taken as the D call from the table, unchecked against the DNA. TRBV21-1 is a listed pseudogene. This CDR3 is built from 17 residues. CDR3 region: CASSERDRLGFGETQYF. CDR3 DNA sequence: TGTGCCAGCAGCGAAAGAGATCGCCTAGGTTTCGGAGAGACCCAGTACTTC.

The CDR3 nucleotides read TGCACCAGCAGCCAAGTCCCGGGACAGGGGTTGTCGGCCGAGACCCAGTACTTC. Encoded protein: CTSSQVPGQGLSAETQYF. V gene TRBV1 combines with J gene TRBJ2-5; TRBD1 reflects the table's D call only, with no check against the DNA. TRBV1 is labeled a pseudogene. The CDR3 runs to 18 residues.

The chain is built from TRBV2 and TRBJ2-5; 7 nucleotides match TRBD1. J gave up 1 base and V 11 bases, and 7 bases lay outside the gene matches. Germline V gene sequence: CDR1 SNHLY, CDR2 FYNNEI. CDR3 size: 13 residues. The CDR3 region has the DNA TGTGCCGGGAGACAGGGCCCCCAAGAGACCCAGTACTTC. Translation: CAGRQGPQETQYF.

The J gene is TRBJ2-5, the V gene TRBV20-1; 9 positions match TRBD2. V was pared by 3 bases and J by 2 bases, with 7 bases of the junction left unmatched. Germline loops: CDR1 DFQATT, CDR2 SNEGSKA (reference sequence). This CDR3 is built from 15 residues. CDR3 amino acids: CSASSSGGQQETQYF. The CDR3 nucleotides read TGCAGTGCTAGTAGTAGCGGGGGACAACAAGAGACCCAGTACTTC.

V is TRBV19 and J is TRBJ2-3; TRBD1 matches at 8 bases. Germline lookup yields CDR1 LNHDA and CDR2 SQIVND (reference sequence). The CDR3 extends over 15 amino acids. V was clipped by 7 bases and J by 2 bases; unmatched bases: 8. CDR3 DNA sequence: TGTGCCAGTAAGACGACAGGGGCCCCCACAGATACGCAGTATTTT. Its translation: CASKTTGAPTDTQYF.

This clone was detected once. The chain couples TRBV6-1 to TRBJ1-6; the D is unclear. CDR3 length equals 15 residues. Germline V gene data show CDR1 as MNHNS and CDR2 as SASEGT. V lost 2 bases and J 12 bases, leaving 17 bases between the germline ends. DNA for the CDR3: TGTGCCAGCAGTGAATTACGGTCCCTTTCTGGACCCCTCCACTTT. Protein: CASSELRSLSGPLHF.

The rearrangement joins TRBV19 to TRBJ2-3; D is perhaps TRBD2 (5 bases). The CDR3 has 14 residues. V lost 5 bases and J lost 0, with 9 bases in between. Germline CDR1 and CDR2: LNHDA and SQIVND (reference sequence). The CDR3 region has the DNA TGTGCCAGTAGTCCGGGATCTAGCACAGATACGCAGTATTTT. Its protein is CASSPGSSTDTQYF.

V usage is TRBV6-1 and J usage is TRBJ1-5; D is unclear. Germline CDR1 MNHNS, CDR2 SASEGT. The ends were cut back, 4 bases at V and 0 bases at J, with 16 bases in the middle. This CDR3 contains 17 residues. The CDR3 DNA sequence: TGTGCCAGCAGTGGACTGTTTACTCTTTATAGCAATCAGCCCCAGCATTTT. Its translation is CASSGLFTLYSNQPQHF.

The chain links TRBV5-1 to TRBJ2-1; tentative D call: TRBD2 (5 bases). The V gene's germline CDR1 is SGHRS and CDR2 YFSETQ. This CDR3 is 14 amino acids long. The V end was cut by 0 bases, the J end by 6 bases, with 10 bases between. CDR3 nucleotide sequence: TGCGCCAGCAGCTTGGCGGGGTGGGGCAATGAGCAGTTCTTC. Translated: CASSLAGWGNEQFF. Complete variable domain (other parts from reference TRBV5-1 and TRBJ2-1): KAGVTQTPRYLIKTRGQQVTLSCSPISGHRSVSWYQQTPGQGLQFLFEYFSETQRNKGNFPGRFSGRQFSNSRSEMNVSTLELGDSALYLCASSLAGWGNEQFFGPGTRLTVL.

This rearrangement joins TRBV28 to TRBJ1-2; no reliable D call. V lost 9 bases and J lost 0, with 17 bases in between. Germline CDR1 is MDHEN and CDR2 is SYDVKM. The CDR3 is 15 amino acids. CDR3 amino acids: CASLRGPLTNYGYTF. CDR3 sequence (DNA): TGTGCCAGTCTACGTGGGCCCCTTACTAACTATGGCTACACCTTC.

This clone was seen only once. The gene calls are TRBV4-2 and TRBJ1-2; 7 bases are shared with TRBD1. This CDR3 has 16 residues. The germline gives CDR1 LGHNA, CDR2 YNFKEQ. V trimming: 7 bases; J trimming: 6 bases; junction bases outside the gene matches: 17. Here the CDR3 DNA reads TGTGCCAGCACTCCCGAGGGAACAGGGGATGGGAATGGCTACACCTTC. Translation: CASTPEGTGDGNGYTF.

The table lists this clone with a count of one. The V call is TRBV15, the J call TRBJ1-5; tentatively, D is TRBD1 (5 bases). Germline V gives CDR1 LNHNV, CDR2 YYDKDF (reference sequence). This CDR3 is built from 17 residues. The V end lost 0 bases, the J end lost 4 bases, and 16 bases lay between the germline ends. The CDR3 DNA sequence: TGTGCCACCAGCAGAGATCTTAGTGACAGCTTTAATCAGCCCCAGCATTTT. Protein product: CATSRDLSDSFNQPQHF.

The V call is TRBV19, the J call TRBJ2-5; TRBD2 might be the D (6 bases). Germline V gene lookup returns CDR1 LNHDA and CDR2 SQIVND (reference sequence). The CDR3 sequence is 17 residues long. V lost 1 base and J 2 bases, leaving 17 bases between the germline ends. The CDR3 spells CASSIGLSGAGQETQYF. The CDR3 DNA follows: TGTGCCAGTAGTATAGGGTTGTCTGGGGCGGGACAAGAGACCCAGTACTTC.

The chain carries TRBV10-2 and TRBJ1-4, with 7 bases that match TRBD1. Germline CDR1 reads WSHSY; CDR2 reads SAAADI. V shed 6 bases, J shed 0 bases, and the junction held 4 bases outside the gene matches. The CDR3 is 15 residues long. CDR3 bases: TGCGCCAGCAGCTCCGGACAGGCAACTAATGAAAAACTGTTTTTT. Translated, it gives CASSSGQATNEKLFF.

The V call is TRBV6-4, the J call TRBJ2-1, with D unresolved. The CDR3 runs 15 residues. Germline V gives CDR1 MRHNA, CDR2 SNTAGT. The V gene lost 4 bases and the J gene lost 7 bases, with 17 bases spanning the gap. CDR3 coding DNA: TGTGCCAGCAGTGCTTACACCTCCCTTGTTAATGAGCAGTTCTTC. Protein: CASSAYTSLVNEQFF.

The chain uses TRBV27 and TRBJ1-1; 9 bases align to TRBD1. The CDR3 runs 14 residues. The V gene end was trimmed by 4 bases and the J gene end by 5 bases; junction bases not matched to a gene: 5. Looked up from germline, CDR1 is MNHEY and CDR2 is SMNVEV (reference sequence). The CDR3 DNA is TGTGCCAGCAGTTCTTTGACAGGGGGTACTGAAGCTTTCTTT. Protein sequence: CASSSLTGGTEAFF.

This clone came up once. The chain uses TRBV28 and TRBJ2-3; possibly TRBD1 for D (7 bases). V gave up 5 bases and J gave up 4 bases, with 13 bases separating them. Germline CDR1 and CDR2: MDHEN and SYDVKM. CDR3 length: 14 residues. The CDR3 nucleotides are TGTGCCAGCAGTCCAGGGGGGAACTCAGATACGCAGTATTTT. Protein: CASSPGGNSDTQYF.

This chain joins TRBV11-3 and TRBJ2-5; 8 bases align to TRBD1. Unmatched junction bases numbered 10, after V lost 0 bases and J lost 7 bases. This CDR3 is 16 amino acids long. The germline V gene encodes CDR1 SGHNT and CDR2 YENEEA. CDR3 region: CASSLDWGTGEGTQYF. CDR3 DNA: TGTGCCAGCAGCTTAGATTGGGGGACAGGCGAAGGGACCCAGTACTTC.

This chain uses TRBV14 with TRBJ1-4; the match to TRBD1 covers 9 bases. V was clipped by 9 bases and J by 0 bases; unmatched bases: 14. CDR3 size: 18 residues. CDR1 and CDR2 (germline): SGHDN, FVKESK. CDR3: CARGQGPFELATNEKLFF. The CDR3 bases are TGTGCCAGGGGACAGGGACCTTTTGAGCTAGCAACTAATGAAAAACTGTTTTTT.

This clone was seen more than once but under ten times. This chain links TRBV30 with TRBJ1-6; D might be TRBD1 (5 bases). V lost 3 bases and J 10 bases, leaving 19 bases between the germline ends. CDR3 length: 15 residues. CDR1 is GTSNPN, CDR2 SVGIG, per germline (reference sequence). The CDR3 sequence: CAWSPRRWGRSPLHF. CDR3 DNA sequence: TGTGCCTGGAGCCCCAGACGCTGGGGGAGGTCACCCCTCCACTTT. Drawing the rest from reference TRBV30 and TRBJ1-6, the complete variable domain is SQTIHQWPATLVQPVGSPLSLECTVEGTSNPNLYWYRQAAGRGLQLLFYSVGIGQISSEVPQNLSASRPQDRQFILSSKKLLLSDSGFYLCAWSPRRWGRSPLHFGNGTRLTVT.